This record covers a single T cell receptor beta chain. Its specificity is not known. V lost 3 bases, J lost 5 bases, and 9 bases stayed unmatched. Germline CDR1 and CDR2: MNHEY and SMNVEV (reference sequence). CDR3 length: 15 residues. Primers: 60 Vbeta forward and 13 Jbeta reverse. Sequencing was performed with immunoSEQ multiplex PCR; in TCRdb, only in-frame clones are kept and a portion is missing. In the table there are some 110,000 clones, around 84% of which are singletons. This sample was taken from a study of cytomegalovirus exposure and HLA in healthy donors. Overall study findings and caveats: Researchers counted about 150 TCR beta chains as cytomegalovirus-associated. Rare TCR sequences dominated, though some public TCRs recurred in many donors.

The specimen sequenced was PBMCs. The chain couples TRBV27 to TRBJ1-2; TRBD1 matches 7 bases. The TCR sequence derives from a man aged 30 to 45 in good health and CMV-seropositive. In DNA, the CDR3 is TGTGCCAGCAGTTTTTTGCCGGGACAGTCGTATGGCTACACCTTC. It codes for CASSFLPGQSYGYTF.